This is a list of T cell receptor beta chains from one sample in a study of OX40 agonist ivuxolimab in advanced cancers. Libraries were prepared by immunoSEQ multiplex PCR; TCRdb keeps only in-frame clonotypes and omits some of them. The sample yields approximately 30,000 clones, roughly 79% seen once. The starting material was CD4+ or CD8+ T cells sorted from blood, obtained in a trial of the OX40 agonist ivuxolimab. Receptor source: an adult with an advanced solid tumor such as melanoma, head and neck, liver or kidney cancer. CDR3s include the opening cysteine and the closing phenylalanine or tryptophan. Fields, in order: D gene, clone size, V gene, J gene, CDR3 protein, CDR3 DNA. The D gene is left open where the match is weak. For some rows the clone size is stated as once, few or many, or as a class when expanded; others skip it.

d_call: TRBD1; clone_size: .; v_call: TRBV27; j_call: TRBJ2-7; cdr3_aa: CASIPTDRVPYEQYF; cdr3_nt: TGTGCCAGCATCCCGACGGACAGGGTACCCTACGAGCAGTACTTC
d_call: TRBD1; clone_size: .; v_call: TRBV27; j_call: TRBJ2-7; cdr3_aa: CASRPTGNYEQYF; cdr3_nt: TGTGCCAGCAGGCCGACAGGGAACTACGAGCAGTACTTC
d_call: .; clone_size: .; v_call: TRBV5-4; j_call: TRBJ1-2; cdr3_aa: CASSLEARLGYGYTF; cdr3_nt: TGTGCCAGCAGCTTGGAGGCCAGGCTAGGCTATGGCTACACCTTC
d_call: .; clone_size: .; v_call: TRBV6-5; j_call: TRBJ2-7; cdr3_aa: CASSYSGPNEQYF; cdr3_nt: TGTGCCAGCAGTTACTCGGGGCCGAATGAGCAGTACTTC
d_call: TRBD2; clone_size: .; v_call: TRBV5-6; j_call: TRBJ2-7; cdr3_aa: CASLRGLDHEQYF; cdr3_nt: TGTGCCAGCTTACGGGGACTAGACCACGAGCAGTACTTC
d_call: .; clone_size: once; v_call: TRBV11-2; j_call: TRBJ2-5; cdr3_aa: CASSYGKVKETQYF; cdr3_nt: TGTGCCAGCAGTTACGGCAAGGTGAAAGAGACCCAGTACTTC
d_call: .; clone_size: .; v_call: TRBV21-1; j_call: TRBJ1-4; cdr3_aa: CASSKGEGTNEKLFF; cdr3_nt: TGTGCCAGCAGCAAAGGGGAGGGTACTAATGAAAAACTGTTTTTT
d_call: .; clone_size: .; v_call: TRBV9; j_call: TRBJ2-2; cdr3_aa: CASSVEFTGELFF; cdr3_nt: TGTGCCAGCAGCGTAGAGTTTACCGGGGAGCTGTTTTTT
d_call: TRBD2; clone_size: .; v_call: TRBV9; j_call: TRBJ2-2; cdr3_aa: CASSVVAGGNTGELFF; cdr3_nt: TGTGCCAGCAGCGTAGTAGCGGGGGGGAACACCGGGGAGCTGTTTTTT
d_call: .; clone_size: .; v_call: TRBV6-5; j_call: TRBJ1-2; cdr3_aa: CASGLVGRSLNGYTF; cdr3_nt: TGTGCCAGCGGCCTCGTGGGCAGGTCTCTAAATGGCTACACCTTC
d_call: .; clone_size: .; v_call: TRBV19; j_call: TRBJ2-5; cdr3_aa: CASSIEDPVPQGTQYF; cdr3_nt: TGTGCCAGTAGTATAGAGGACCCCGTTCCCCAAGGGACCCAGTACTTC
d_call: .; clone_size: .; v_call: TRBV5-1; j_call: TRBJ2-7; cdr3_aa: CASSREDLREQYF; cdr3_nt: TGCGCCAGCTCCAGGGAGGACCTGCGTGAGCAGTACTTC
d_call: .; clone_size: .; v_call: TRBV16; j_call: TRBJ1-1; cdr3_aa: CASSPYDRPLWAFF; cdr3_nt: TGTGCCAGCAGCCCCTACGACAGGCCCTTATGGGCTTTCTTT
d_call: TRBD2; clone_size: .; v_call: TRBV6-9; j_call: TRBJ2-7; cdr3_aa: CASSYSGTSSYEQYF; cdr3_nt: TGTGCCAGCAGTTACTCGGGGACTAGCTCCTACGAGCAGTACTTC
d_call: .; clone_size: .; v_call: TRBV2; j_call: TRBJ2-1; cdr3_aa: CASSDRGLAWNEQFF; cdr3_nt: TGTGCCAGCAGTGACAGAGGGCTAGCGTGGAATGAGCAGTTCTTC
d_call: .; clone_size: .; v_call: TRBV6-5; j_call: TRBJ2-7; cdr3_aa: CASSYLGPQADYEQYF; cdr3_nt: TGTGCCAGCAGTTATCTCGGGCCCCAAGCGGACTACGAGCAGTACTTC
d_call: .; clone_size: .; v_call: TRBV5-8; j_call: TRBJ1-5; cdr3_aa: CASSLDAQEVGNQPQHF; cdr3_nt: TGTGCCAGCAGCTTGGATGCACAAGAGGTGGGAAATCAGCCCCAGCATTTT
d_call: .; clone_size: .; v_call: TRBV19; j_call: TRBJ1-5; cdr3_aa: CAGGARGGSNQPQHF; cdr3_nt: TGTGCCGGGGGGGCCCGTGGAGGAAGCAATCAGCCCCAGCATTTT
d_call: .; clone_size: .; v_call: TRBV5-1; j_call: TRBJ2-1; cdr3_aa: CASSLSSYNEQFF; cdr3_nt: TGCGCCAGCAGCCTGAGCTCCTACAATGAGCAGTTCTTC
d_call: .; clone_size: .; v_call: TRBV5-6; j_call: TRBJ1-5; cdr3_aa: CASSLRHSYQPQHF; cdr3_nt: TGTGCCAGCAGCTTGCGGCACTCATATCAGCCCCAGCATTTT
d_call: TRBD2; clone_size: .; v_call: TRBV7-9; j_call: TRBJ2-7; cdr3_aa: CASSYPLLAGSSYEQYF; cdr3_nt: TGTGCCAGCAGCTACCCCCTCTTAGCGGGGAGCTCCTACGAGCAGTACTTC
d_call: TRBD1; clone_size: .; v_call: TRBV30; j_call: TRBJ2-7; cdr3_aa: CAHRGQGYEQYF; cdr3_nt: TGTGCCCACCGGGGACAGGGCTACGAGCAGTACTTC
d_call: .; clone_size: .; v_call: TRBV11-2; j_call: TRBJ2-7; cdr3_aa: CASSPSGTTEQYF; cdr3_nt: TGTGCCAGCAGCCCCTCCGGGACGACAGAGCAGTACTTC
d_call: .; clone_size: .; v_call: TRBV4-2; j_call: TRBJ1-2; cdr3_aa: CASSEIRYGYTF; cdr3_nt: TGTGCCAGCAGTGAAATTCGCTATGGCTACACCTTC
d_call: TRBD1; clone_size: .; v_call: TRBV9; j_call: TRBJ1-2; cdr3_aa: CASSVGDRATYGYTF; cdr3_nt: TGTGCCAGCAGCGTAGGGGACAGGGCAACCTATGGCTACACCTTC
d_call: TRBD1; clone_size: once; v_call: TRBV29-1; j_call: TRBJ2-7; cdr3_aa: CSVRWTGSYEQYF; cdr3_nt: TGCAGCGTGCGGTGGACAGGGTCCTACGAGCAGTACTTC